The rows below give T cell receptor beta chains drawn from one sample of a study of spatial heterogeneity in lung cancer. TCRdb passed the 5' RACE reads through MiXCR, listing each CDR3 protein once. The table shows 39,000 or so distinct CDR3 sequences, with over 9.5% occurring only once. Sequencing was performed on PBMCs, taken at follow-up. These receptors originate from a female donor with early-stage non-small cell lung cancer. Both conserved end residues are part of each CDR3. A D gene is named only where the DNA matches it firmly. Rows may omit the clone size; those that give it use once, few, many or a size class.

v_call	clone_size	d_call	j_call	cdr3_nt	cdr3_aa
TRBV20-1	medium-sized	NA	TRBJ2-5	TGCAGTGCGCGATATGGACTACAAGAGACCCAGTACTTC	CSARYGLQETQYF
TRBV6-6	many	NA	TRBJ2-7	TGTGCCAGCAGGCCCGGGATTACTTACGAGCAGTACTTC	CASRPGITYEQYF
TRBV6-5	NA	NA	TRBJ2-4	TGTGCCAGCAGTTACTCACCCCCAGGGGCGTCCAAAAACATTCAGTACTTC	CASSYSPPGASKNIQYF
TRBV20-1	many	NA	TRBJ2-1	TGCAGTGCCCCCCGGGATTACAATGAGCAGTTCTTC	CSAPRDYNEQFF
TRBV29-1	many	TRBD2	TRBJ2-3	TGCAGCGTAATCCCGGGGACTAGCGGGGGCACAGATACGCAGTATTTT	CSVIPGTSGGTDTQYF
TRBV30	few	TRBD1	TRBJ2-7	TGTGCCTGGAGTAAGGGACAGGGGGACTCCTACGAGCAGTACTTC	CAWSKGQGDSYEQYF
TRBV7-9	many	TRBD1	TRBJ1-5	TGTGCCAGCAGCAAATCCACAGGGGATGGCAATCAGCCCCAGCATTTT	CASSKSTGDGNQPQHF
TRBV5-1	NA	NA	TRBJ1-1	TGCGCCAGCAGCTTGGAGGGGTCTCCGCTTGAAGCTTTCTTT	CASSLEGSPLEAFF
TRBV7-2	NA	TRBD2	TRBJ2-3	TGTGCCAGCAGCTTAGCTGGGCGGGGGGGCCCAGATACGCAGTATTTT	CASSLAGRGGPDTQYF
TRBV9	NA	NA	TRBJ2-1	TGTGCCAGCAGCGCCGGGACTTACTACAATGAGCAGTTCTTC	CASSAGTYYNEQFF
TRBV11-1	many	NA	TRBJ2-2	TGTGCCAGCAGCTTAGGGGCAGGGACCTACGGGGAGCTGTTTTTT	CASSLGAGTYGELFF
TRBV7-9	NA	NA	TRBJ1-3	TGTGCCAGCAGCTTTCCGGGACCGATCTCTGGAAACACCATATATTTT	CASSFPGPISGNTIYF
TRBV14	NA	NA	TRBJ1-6	TGTGCCAGCAGCCAAGGGGGGTCGGCAGTCAATTCACCCCTCCACTTT	CASSQGGSAVNSPLHF
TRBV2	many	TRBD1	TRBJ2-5	TGTGCCAGCACCGGACAGGGCCGGGAGACCCAGTACTTC	CASTGQGRETQYF
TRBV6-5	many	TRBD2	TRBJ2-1	TGTGCCAGCAGACTAGCGGGGGGGAATGAGCAGTTCTTC	CASRLAGGNEQFF
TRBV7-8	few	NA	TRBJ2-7	TGTGCCAGCAGCTTGTCTAGGAGCTCCTACGAGCAGTACTTC	CASSLSRSSYEQYF
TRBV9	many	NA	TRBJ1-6	TGTGCCAGCTCTTCCCATAATTCACCCCTCCACTTT	CASSSHNSPLHF
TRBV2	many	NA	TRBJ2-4	TGTGCCAGCAGTGATCCCCAGGGAGTCATTCAGTACTTC	CASSDPQGVIQYF
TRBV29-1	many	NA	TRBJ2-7	TGCAGCGTTGAAACGGGACACCCCTACGAGCAGTACTTC	CSVETGHPYEQYF
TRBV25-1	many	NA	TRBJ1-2	TGTGCCAGCAGTGAATCACGTGGCTACACCTTC	CASSESRGYTF
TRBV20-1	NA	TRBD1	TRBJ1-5	TGCAGTGCTAGTGAGACAGGGAAAAGGCCCCAGCATTTT	CSASETGKRPQHF
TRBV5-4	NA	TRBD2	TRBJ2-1	TGTGCCAGCAGCTCAGCAGCGGGGGCAGACAATGAGCAGTTCTTC	CASSSAAGADNEQFF
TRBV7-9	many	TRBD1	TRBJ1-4	TGTGCCAGCAGTAAGACAGGGGCAGCTAATGAAAAACTGTTTTTT	CASSKTGAANEKLFF
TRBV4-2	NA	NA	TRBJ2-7	TGTGCCAGCAGCCAAGATGAAGGGCCTGGGCAGTACTTC	CASSQDEGPGQYF
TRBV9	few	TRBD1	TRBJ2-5	TGTGCCAGCAGCTTAGGACAGGGTGAAGAGACCCAGTACTTC	CASSLGQGEETQYF
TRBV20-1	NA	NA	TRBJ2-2	TGCAGTGCTAGGGGGGATGGCGGGGAGCTGTTTTTT	CSARGDGGELFF
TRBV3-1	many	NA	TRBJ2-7	TGTGCCAGCAGCCAGAGGGGGTTCGACGAGCAGTACTTC	CASSQRGFDEQYF
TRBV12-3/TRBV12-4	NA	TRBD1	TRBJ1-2	TGTGCCAGTGGACAGGCCCTGGGCTACACCTTC	CASGQALGYTF
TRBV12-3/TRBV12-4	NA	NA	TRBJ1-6	TGTGCCAGCAGTTTAGGGGGAGGCAATTCACCCCTCCACTTT	CASSLGGGNSPLHF
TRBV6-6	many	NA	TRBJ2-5	TGTGCCAGCACTCACGAAGGTTTCGCCGGGACTGACCAAGAGACCCAGTACTTC	CASTHEGFAGTDQETQYF
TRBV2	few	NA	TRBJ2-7	TGTGCCAGCAGTGGGGAGGAGTGGGGCGAGCAGTACTTC	CASSGEEWGEQYF
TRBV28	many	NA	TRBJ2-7	TGTGCCAGCAGTTTAGCTGCGGGGCAGTACTTC	CASSLAAGQYF
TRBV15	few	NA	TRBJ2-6	TGTGCCACCAGCGACGGATGGGCAGGTGGCTCTGGGGCCAACGTCCTGACTTTC	CATSDGWAGGSGANVLTF
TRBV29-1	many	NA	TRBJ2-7	TGCAGCGCGGAAGGGTACTCCTACGAGCAGTACTTC	CSAEGYSYEQYF
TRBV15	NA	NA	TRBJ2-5	TGTGCCACCAGCAGAGATAGTGGGGTTTCGGAGACCCAGTACTTC	CATSRDSGVSETQYF
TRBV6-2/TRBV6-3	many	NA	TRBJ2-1	TGTGCCAGCAGTTACGCCCGACAGAACAATGAGCAGTTCTTC	CASSYARQNNEQFF
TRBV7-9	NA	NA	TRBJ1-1	TGTGCCAGCAGCTGGTTCGGGGGCGAGACTGAAGCTTTCTTT	CASSWFGGETEAFF